The source of this T cell receptor (beta chain) is a study of PD-1 blockade in classical Hodgkin lymphoma. Study-wide context: With a 2-week interval, patients received intravenous nivolumab at 3 mg/kg.

Note on this clone: Its specificity is not known.

This sample's time point: cycle 4 day 1 (C4D1), after 5 to 7 weeks of nivolumab. No patient escaped relapse after autologous stem cell transplantation, and brentuximab vedotin exposure varied. The repertoire was sequenced with immunoSEQ multiplex PCR; TCRdb's copy has only in-frame clones and lacks some. The data show tens of thousands of clones, more than 70% seen once. Germline CDR1 is MNHNS and CDR2 is SASEGT. The CDR3 extends over 14 amino acids. V was cut by 4 bases and J by 2 bases, with 9 bases left in between. General study points: Nivolumab initiation under 1 year post-ASCT meant exclusion. Lower baseline TCR diversity marked trial partial responders and progressors. According to reports, newly diagnosed patients had lower baseline TCR diversity than healthy donors, and relapsed/refractory patients had lower baseline TCR diversity still.

The J gene is TRBJ2-1, the V gene TRBV6-1; perhaps TRBD2 as D (6 bases). This specimen was peripheral blood mononuclear cells (PBMCs), taken before the fourth cycle of nivolumab. This clonotype was obtained from a human donor with classical Hodgkin lymphoma. The CDR3 spells CASSGAGTYNEQFF. CDR3 sequence (DNA): TGTGCCAGCAGTGGGGCGGGGACCTACAATGAGCAGTTCTTC.